These 11 T cell receptor beta chains originate from one sample sequenced in a study of vaccination and CD4 T cells after COVID-19 (dated by TCRdb to 2021 to 2024). These receptors have no known antigen. The sample's treatment or condition label is to be understood as: approximately 11-day PBMC culture with coronavirus spike peptide pools or control peptides (ViraFEST assay). Library method: PCR. Sequenced using an Illumina iSeq 100. At the Johns Hopkins FTIC core, DNA from the cultured CD4+ T cells underwent TCR sequencing with the Oncomine TCR Beta short-read assay. The public reads were reprocessed in TCRdb via fastp at Q25 and MiXCR, keeping in-frame beta chains. Under each unique CDR3 protein, matching rows form one entry showing the most common genes and DNA. The sample profile shows more than 10,000 distinct CDR3 sequences; approximately 70% of them were found once. The ten largest make up roughly 8% of the sample.

Sequencing input: CD4+ T cells from blood, cultured in vitro. The origin of the receptors is a human donor who had recovered from COVID-19.

The gene calls are TRBV6-2 or TRBV6-3 and TRBJ2-5; D unclear. Trimming took off 7 bases at V and 3 bases at J, with 12 bases between the two ends. Germline V gene sequence: CDR1 MNHEY, CDR2 SVGEGT. The CDR3 totals 13 residues. DNA of the CDR3: TGTGCCAGCACCCAACCCCCTAAAGAGACCCAGTACTTC. Protein: CASTQPPKETQYF.

The chain combines TRBV20-1 with TRBJ1-2; D is undetermined. CDR1 is DFQATT, CDR2 SNEGSKA, per germline (reference sequence). V was pared by 6 bases and J by 4 bases, with 15 bases between. The CDR3 spans 13 residues. CDR3 nucleotides: TGCAGTGCCGGCCGGGGTTCTGGCTATGGCTACACCTTC. Translated, it gives CSAGRGSGYGYTF.

This chain's CDR3 is CASSTPGLQTTF. The CDR3 region has the DNA TGTGCCAGCAGTACTCCGGGACTCCAAACTACCTTC. The chain couples TRBV28 to TRBJ1-2; D perhaps matches TRBD1 (5 bases). The CDR3 totals 12 residues. Trimming shortened V by 5 bases and J by 14 bases, and 18 bases separated the two germline ends. The V gene's germline CDR1 is MDHEN and CDR2 SYDVKM.

The chain carries TRBV6-1 and TRBJ2-7, with D perhaps matching TRBD2 (5 bases). V was clipped by 1 base and J by 3 bases, with 10 bases between them. Germline lookup yields CDR1 MNHNS and CDR2 SASEGT. The CDR3 is made up of 14 amino acids. The CDR3 spells CASSEERGFYEQYF. The CDR3 DNA sequence: TGTGCCAGCAGTGAAGAGAGAGGGTTCTACGAGCAGTACTTC.

This rearrangement joins TRBV6-2 or TRBV6-3 to TRBJ1-3, with TRBD1 identical over 7 bases. V lost 6 bases to trimming and J lost 2 bases; unmatched junction nucleotides: 4. The germline V gene encodes CDR1 MNHEY and CDR2 SVGEGT. The CDR3 sequence is 14 residues long. CDR3 amino acids: CASRPTGAGNTIYF. In DNA, the CDR3 is TGTGCCAGCAGGCCTACAGGGGCTGGAAACACCATATATTTT.

The genes are TRBV19 and TRBJ2-5, with 7 bases aligning to TRBD1. V shed 4 bases and J 5 bases; nucleotides not matched to a gene: 10. The CDR3 runs 15 residues. Germline CDR1 and CDR2: LNHDA and SQIVND (reference sequence). DNA of the CDR3: TGTGCCAGTAGTACTCAGGGACAGATAGGGGAGACCCAGTACTTC. Residues: CASSTQGQIGETQYF.

The chain joins TRBV20-1 to TRBJ2-1; D is undetermined. Germline-derived CDR1 and CDR2 are DFQATT and SNEGSKA (reference sequence). The V end lost 3 bases, the J end lost 0 bases, and 6 bases lay between the germline ends. The CDR3 has 13 amino acids. CDR3 sequence reads: CSARRSSYNEQFF. CDR3 bases: TGCAGTGCTAGGAGGAGCTCCTACAATGAGCAGTTCTTC.

The gene calls are TRBV2 and TRBJ2-5, with 10 bases lining up with TRBD2. This CDR3 spans 15 amino acids. Germline V lookup: CDR1 SNHLY, CDR2 FYNNEI. V shed 4 bases and J 3 bases; nucleotides not matched to a gene: 5. The CDR3 nucleotides read TGTGCCAGCAGTGGGACTAGCGGAAGAAAAGAGACCCAGTACTTC. Translating gives CASSGTSGRKETQYF. The full variable domain, with the rest looked up from reference TRBV2 and TRBJ2-5, is EPEVTQTPSHQVTQMGQEVILRCVPISNHLYFYWYRQILGQKVEFLVSFYNNEISEKSEIFDDQFSVERPDGSNFTLKIRSTKLEDSAMYFCASSGTSGRKETQYFGPGTRLLVL.

About this clonotype: The junction and the germline gene differ at one end; a read error may be behind it. The rearrangement links TRBV11-1 to TRBJ2-7; TRBD1 matches at 7 bases. Germline V gene sequence: CDR1 SGHAT, CDR2 FQDESV (reference sequence). The CDR3 length is 12 residues. CDR3 in amino acids: CASSLQGDERYF. The CDR3 DNA sequence: TGTGCCAGCAGCTTACAGGGGGACGAGCGGTACTTC.

This sequence joins TRBV6-4 and TRBJ2-1, with no clear D. The ends were cut back, 9 bases at V and 4 bases at J, with 19 bases in the middle. The CDR3 consists of 15 residues. From germline, CDR1 is MRHNA and CDR2 SNTAGT. The CDR3 loop reads CARHPGHLWYNEQFF. CDR3 sequence (DNA): TGTGCCAGGCATCCGGGCCATTTATGGTACAATGAGCAGTTCTTC.

The V gene is TRBV6-2 or TRBV6-3, the J gene TRBJ1-5; D not resolved. In germline, CDR1 is MNHEY, CDR2 SVGEGT. V was shortened by 7 bases and J by 0 bases, with 7 bases between the two germline ends. The CDR3 is 13 amino acids. The CDR3 loop reads CASKSDSNQPQHF. In nucleotides, the CDR3 is TGTGCCAGCAAGTCCGATAGCAATCAGCCCCAGCATTTT.